This T cell receptor beta chain emerged from a study of cytomegalovirus exposure and HLA in healthy donors. General study findings and limits: Most subjects had HLA-A and HLA-B alleles reportedly predicted accurately by TCR beta sequences.

The V end was cut by 1 base, the J end by 11 bases, with 20 bases between. CDR3 length equals 14 residues. Germline values: CDR1 GTSNPN, CDR2 SVGIG (reference sequence). Remarks on this clone: Its matching antigen is unknown.

PCR used 60 Vbeta primers and 13 Jbeta primers. Assay: immunoSEQ multiplex PCR; the TCRdb copy retains only in-frame clones and omits some. The repertoire holds roughly 130,000 clones, with 79% as singletons. This sequence originates from a man between 18 and 35 years old in good health and CMV-seronegative. Sequencing was performed on PBMCs. The chain carries TRBV30 and TRBJ1-1, with D possibly TRBD1 on 6 matching bases. CDR3 sequence: CAWSGPGQTSRAFF. In DNA form, the CDR3 reads TGTGCCTGGAGTGGGCCCGGACAGACCTCGAGGGCTTTCTTT.